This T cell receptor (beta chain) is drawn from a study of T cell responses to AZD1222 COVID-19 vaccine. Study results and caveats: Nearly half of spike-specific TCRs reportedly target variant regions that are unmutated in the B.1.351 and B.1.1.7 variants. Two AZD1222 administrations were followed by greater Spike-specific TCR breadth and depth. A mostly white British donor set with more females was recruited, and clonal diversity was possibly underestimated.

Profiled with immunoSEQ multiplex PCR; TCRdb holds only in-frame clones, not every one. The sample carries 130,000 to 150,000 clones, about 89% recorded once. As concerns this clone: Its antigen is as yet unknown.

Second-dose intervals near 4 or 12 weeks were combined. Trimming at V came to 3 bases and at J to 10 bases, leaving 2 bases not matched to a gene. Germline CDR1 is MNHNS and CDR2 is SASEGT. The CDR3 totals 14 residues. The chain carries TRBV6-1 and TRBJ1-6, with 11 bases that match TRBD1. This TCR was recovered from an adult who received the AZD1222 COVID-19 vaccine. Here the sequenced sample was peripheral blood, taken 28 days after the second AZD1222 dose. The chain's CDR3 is CASSDGTGGSPLHF. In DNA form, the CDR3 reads TGTGCCAGCAGTGATGGGACAGGGGGATCACCCCTCCACTTT.